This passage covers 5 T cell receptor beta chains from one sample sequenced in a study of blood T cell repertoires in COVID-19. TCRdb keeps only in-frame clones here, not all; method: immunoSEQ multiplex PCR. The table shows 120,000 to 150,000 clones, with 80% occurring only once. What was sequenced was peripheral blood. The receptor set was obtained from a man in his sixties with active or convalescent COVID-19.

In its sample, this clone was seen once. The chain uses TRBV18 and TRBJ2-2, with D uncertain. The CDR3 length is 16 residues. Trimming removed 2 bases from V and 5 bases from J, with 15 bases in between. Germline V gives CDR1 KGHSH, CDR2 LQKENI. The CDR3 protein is CASSPSRLGQTGELFF. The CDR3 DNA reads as TGTGCCAGCTCACCATCGAGGTTGGGTCAGACCGGGGAGCTGTTTTTT.

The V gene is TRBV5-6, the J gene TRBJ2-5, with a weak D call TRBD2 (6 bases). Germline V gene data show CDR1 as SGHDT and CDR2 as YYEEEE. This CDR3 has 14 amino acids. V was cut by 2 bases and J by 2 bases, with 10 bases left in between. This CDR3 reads CASSFIAVQETQYF. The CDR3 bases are TGTGCCAGCAGCTTCATAGCGGTACAAGAGACCCAGTACTTC.

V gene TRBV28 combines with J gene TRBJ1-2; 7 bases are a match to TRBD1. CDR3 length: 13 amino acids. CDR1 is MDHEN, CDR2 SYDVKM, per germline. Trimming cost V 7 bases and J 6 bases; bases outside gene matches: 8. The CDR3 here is CASTGRRGHGYTF. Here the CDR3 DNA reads TGTGCCAGCACCGGGAGAAGGGGGCATGGCTACACCTTC.

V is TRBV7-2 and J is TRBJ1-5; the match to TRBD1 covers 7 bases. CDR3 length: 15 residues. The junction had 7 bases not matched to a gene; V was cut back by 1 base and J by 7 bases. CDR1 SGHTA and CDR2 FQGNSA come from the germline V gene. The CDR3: CASSLDVRGQQPQHF. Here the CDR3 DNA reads TGTGCCAGCAGCTTAGATGTTAGGGGGCAACAGCCCCAGCATTTT. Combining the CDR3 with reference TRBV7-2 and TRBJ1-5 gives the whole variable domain GAGVSQSPSNKVTEKGKDVELRCDPISGHTALYWYRQSLGQGLEFLIYFQGNSAPDKSGLPSDRFSAERTGGSVSTLTIQRTQQEDSAVYLCASSLDVRGQQPQHFGDGTRLSIL.

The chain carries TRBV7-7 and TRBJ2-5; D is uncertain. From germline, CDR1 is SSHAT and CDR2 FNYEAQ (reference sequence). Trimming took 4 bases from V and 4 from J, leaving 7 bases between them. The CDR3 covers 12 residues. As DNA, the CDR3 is TGTGCCAGCAGCTCGGCAGGAGAGACCCAGTACTTC. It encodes CASSSAGETQYF. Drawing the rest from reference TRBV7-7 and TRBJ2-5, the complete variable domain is GAGVSQSPRYKVTKRGQDVTLRCDPISSHATLYWYQQALGQGPEFLTYFNYEAQPDKSGLPSDRFSAERPEGSISTLTIQRTEQRDSAMYRCASSSAGETQYFGPGTRLLVL.